These T cell receptor beta chains were read from a single sample in a study of patients and donors after allogeneic stem cell transplantation. TCRdb re-called the RT-PCR reads through MiXCR, storing one row per CDR3 protein. The sample contains 200,000 to 250,000 distinct CDR3 sequences, roughly an eighth of which appear only once. Sequences were obtained from blood, either unsorted or a sorted T cell fraction (not recorded which). These receptors were collected from a human donor who was either an allogeneic HSCT recipient or a stem cell or donor lymphocyte infusion donor (not recorded which). It is not recorded whose cells these are; they may come from a transplant donor. CDR3s include the opening cysteine and the closing phenylalanine or tryptophan. The D gene is left open where the match is weak. Size tells how often a clone was seen (once, few, many) or the class of an expanded clone, and some rows leave it out.

clone_size	d_call	v_call	j_call	cdr3_nt	cdr3_aa
.	.	TRBV4-1	TRBJ2-2	TGCGCCAGCAGCCTACGAGACAACACCGGGGAGCTGTTTTTT	CASSLRDNTGELFF
.	.	TRBV6-2/TRBV6-3	TRBJ1-2	TGTGCCAGCAGAGACGGGACCCCGGCTGACTATGGCTACACCTTC	CASRDGTPADYGYTF
few	.	TRBV15	TRBJ2-1	TGTGCCACCAGCAGAGATGTAGGGCGGGCCTACAATGAGCAGTTCTTC	CATSRDVGRAYNEQFF
.	.	TRBV7-2	TRBJ2-1	TGTGCCAGCAGCTTAGCCGCCATAAGCTCCTACAATGAGCAGTTCTTC	CASSLAAISSYNEQFF
few	TRBD2	TRBV12-3/TRBV12-4	TRBJ2-3	TGTGCCAGCAGGCCTAGCGGATCTAGCACAGATACGCAGTATTTT	CASRPSGSSTDTQYF
many	TRBD1	TRBV12-3/TRBV12-4	TRBJ1-3	TGTGCCAGCAGCCGGACAGGGAGGAACACCATATATTTT	CASSRTGRNTIYF
few	.	TRBV12-3/TRBV12-4	TRBJ2-7	TGTGCCAGCAGTTACGGACAGACTCCCTACGAGCAGTACTTC	CASSYGQTPYEQYF
few	TRBD1	TRBV27	TRBJ1-6	TGTGCCAGCAGTTTCCTCCGGACAGGGAGTTCACCCCTCCACTTT	CASSFLRTGSSPLHF
.	TRBD2	TRBV7-8	TRBJ2-3	TGTGCCAGCAGCTTGATACCGGGACTAGCCCCTAGCACAGATACGCAGTATTTT	CASSLIPGLAPSTDTQYF
.	.	TRBV27	TRBJ1-2	TGTGCCAGCACCGCCGGGGGGGGGCTCTATGGCTACACCTTC	CASTAGGGLYGYTF
.	.	TRBV7-2	TRBJ1-2	TGTGCCAGCAGCTCCTCCAAGGGAGTCAGTGGCTACACCTTC	CASSSSKGVSGYTF
few	TRBD2	TRBV9	TRBJ2-2	TGTGCCAGCAGCGTAGGACTAGCGGGAGGAGCCGGGGAGCTGTTTTTT	CASSVGLAGGAGELFF
many	.	TRBV6-5	TRBJ2-1	TGTGCCAGCAGTTACGGCCAGGGAGGCAATGAGCAGTTCTTC	CASSYGQGGNEQFF
.	.	TRBV3-1	TRBJ1-1	TGTGCCAGCAGCCAAGATTCGGCGGGGGTCGGTGAAGCTTTCTTT	CASSQDSAGVGEAFF
few	.	TRBV4-1	TRBJ2-4	TGCGCCAGCAGCAATTTAGCGGTCAAAAACATTCAGTACTTC	CASSNLAVKNIQYF
.	.	TRBV29-1	TRBJ2-2	TGCAGCGTTGAATCGGATAACACCGGGGAGCTGTTTTTT	CSVESDNTGELFF
.	TRBD1	TRBV5-1	TRBJ2-3	TGCGCCAGCAGCTTGGCGGGACAGAACACAGATACGCAGTATTTT	CASSLAGQNTDTQYF
many	TRBD2	TRBV18	TRBJ2-7	TGTGCCAGCTCACCACCGCCTGGACTAGCGGGAGCAAGGTACGAGCAGTACTTC	CASSPPPGLAGARYEQYF
many	.	TRBV20-1	TRBJ2-3	TGCAGCGCCGGTCTTCCTCGCACAGATACGCAGTATTTT	CSAGLPRTDTQYF
many	TRBD2	TRBV10-3	TRBJ2-1	TGTGCCATCAGAGGGACTAGCGGGATTGAGCAGTTCTTC	CAIRGTSGIEQFF